Following are 22 T cell receptor beta chains from one sample sequenced in a study of T-cell reconstitution after alpha-beta-depleted transplantation in children. As it was prepared, the TCRbeta library received unique molecular identifiers. In TCRdb, the PCR reads were re-called with MiXCR into one record per CDR3 protein. The sample shows about 190,000 distinct CDR3 sequences, about 6.8% of them seen only once. The sample consisted of PBMCs from the stem cell graft donor, taken from the stem cell graft. The receptor set was obtained from a human donor who donated a stem cell graft to a child with Wiskott-Aldrich syndrome.

This clonotype has a count of ten or more. The chain carries TRBV29-1 and TRBJ1-4; D unresolved. The CDR3 totals 14 residues. The V end was cut by 4 bases, the J end by 0 bases, with 9 bases between. Germline V gene data show CDR1 as SQVTM and CDR2 as ANQGSEA. The CDR3, as DNA: TGCAGCGTTGCCCTGAACCCAACTAATGAAAAACTGTTTTTT. Its protein is CSVALNPTNEKLFF. Using reference TRBV29-1 and TRBJ1-4 for the parts outside the CDR3, the full variable domain is SAVISQKPSRDICQRGTSLTIQCQVDSQVTMMFWYRQQPGQSLTLIATANQGSEATYESGFVIDKFPISRPNLTFSTLTVSNMSPEDSSIYLCSVALNPTNEKLFFGSGTQLSVL.

The chain employs TRBV7-6 and TRBJ2-7, with a tentative D call TRBD2 (6 bases). Germline loops: CDR1 SGHVS, CDR2 FNYEAQ. Trimming removed 2 bases at V and 1 base at J, with 18 bases between. This CDR3 region has 17 residues. The CDR3 sequence: CASSLRLAGRGSYEQYF. CDR3 coding DNA: TGTGCCAGCAGCTTACGGCTCGCGGGACGGGGTTCCTACGAGCAGTACTTC.

The table lists this clonotype with many counts. This sequence joins TRBV10-3 and TRBJ2-5, with D unresolved. CDR1 and CDR2 (germline): ENHRY, SYGVKD. This CDR3 is built from 14 residues. Trimming removed 0 bases at V and 4 bases at J, with 9 bases between. The DNA of the CDR3 is TGTGCCATCAGTGAGTCGGGTCTACCAGAGACCCAGTACTTC. This gives the protein CAISESGLPETQYF.

This clonotype was seen repeatedly, ten times or more. The chain recombines TRBV12-3 or TRBV12-4 with TRBJ2-4; TRBD2 matches 16 bases. V shed 8 bases, J shed 1 base, and the junction held 11 bases outside the gene matches. The CDR3 loop spans 19 amino acids. The CDR3 DNA is TGTGCCAGCTCCCTCGGGGGACTAGCGGGAGGGCCGGCCAAAAACATTCAGTACTTC. Amino acids: CASSLGGLAGGPAKNIQYF.

This clonotype was seen at least ten times. V gene TRBV12-3 or TRBV12-4 combines with J gene TRBJ2-1; a weak D match, TRBD2 (6 bases). This CDR3 has 15 amino acids. The ends were cut back, 2 bases at V and 7 bases at J, with 15 bases in the middle. The CDR3 is CASSLRPKEGNEQFF. CDR3 bases: TGTGCCAGCAGTTTACGGCCGAAGGAGGGGAATGAGCAGTTCTTC.

At least ten counts were recorded for this clonotype. This chain uses TRBV21-1 with TRBJ2-7. TRBV21-1 is classified as a pseudogene. The CDR3 covers 16 residues. CDR3 nucleotides: TGTGCCAGCAGCAAAGCGCGGCTCAAAAAGTCCTACGAGCAGTACTTC. This encodes CASSKARLKKSYEQYF.

This clonotype was counted ten times or more. This rearrangement joins TRBV18 to TRBJ1-5; no definite D call. Trimming took 1 base from V and 1 from J, leaving 5 bases between them. CDR3 length: 14 residues. Germline assignment: CDR1 KGHSH and CDR2 LQKENI. CDR3 sequence (DNA): TGTGCCAGCTCACCACTGGGGAGCAATCAGCCCCAGCATTTT. It encodes CASSPLGSNQPQHF.

This clonotype was seen a few times. This chain connects TRBV28 to TRBJ2-7, with TRBD1 matching 8 bases. This CDR3 spans 15 amino acids. With 5 bases clipped from V and 2 bases from J, the junction kept 8 bases outside the gene matches. Germline assignment: CDR1 MDHEN and CDR2 SYDVKM. The CDR3 here is CASSPGTGYPYEQYF. The DNA of the CDR3 is TGTGCCAGCAGTCCCGGGACAGGTTATCCCTACGAGCAGTACTTC. The whole variable domain, remainder taken from reference TRBV28 and TRBJ2-7, is DVKVTQSSRYLVKRTGEKVFLECVQDMDHENMFWYRQDPGLGLRLIYFSYDVKMKEKGDIPEGYSVSREKKERFSLILESASTNQTSMYLCASSPGTGYPYEQYFGPGTRLTVT.

This clonotype was counted at least ten times. The chain is built from TRBV20-1 and TRBJ2-7, with a possible D match to TRBD2 (6 bases). V gave up 5 bases and J gave up 9 bases, with 11 bases separating them. The CDR3 runs 10 residues. Germline V lookup: CDR1 DFQATT, CDR2 SNEGSKA (reference sequence). The CDR3: CSALEGLQYF. The CDR3 DNA follows: TGCAGTGCTCTGGAGGGCCTGCAGTACTTC.

This clonotype was recorded many times. V usage is TRBV7-6 and J usage is TRBJ2-7, with a weak D call TRBD2 (6 bases). The CDR3 is 16 amino acids. V lost 0 bases, J lost 3 bases, and 15 bases lay in between. The V gene's germline CDR1 is SGHVS and CDR2 FNYEAQ. CDR3 sequence: CASSLAGGVQFYEQYF. DNA for the CDR3: TGTGCCAGCAGCTTAGCAGGCGGGGTTCAATTCTACGAGCAGTACTTC.

This clonotype has more than one count but fewer than ten. The CDR3 nucleotides are TGTGCCACCAGTGGGGGTGTGGATAGCAATCAGCCCCAGCATTTT. The encoded protein is CATSGGVDSNQPQHF. The chain recombines TRBV24-1 with TRBJ1-5; D gene unclear. CDR3 size: 15 residues. CDR1 is KGHDR, CDR2 SFDVKD, per germline. V was clipped by 5 bases and J by 0 bases, with 10 bases between them.

This clonotype showed up many times. V and J are TRBV6-5 and TRBJ1-4; D is unresolved. The CDR3 totals 14 residues. Trimming removed 2 bases from V and 4 bases from J, with 8 bases in between. Looked up from germline, CDR1 is MNHEY and CDR2 is SVGAGI. CDR3 DNA sequence: TGTGCCAGCAGTTACGGACGGGGTAATGAAAAACTGTTTTTT. Translated: CASSYGRGNEKLFF.

In its sample, this clonotype was seen many times. This chain links TRBV25-1 with TRBJ1-2; possibly TRBD1 for D (6 bases). The CDR3 extends over 13 amino acids. Deletions cut 3 bases from V and 5 bases from J, with 10 bases between. Germline V CDR1 and CDR2: MGHDK, SYGVNS. The CDR3 reads CASSDGGPYGYTF. As DNA, the CDR3 is TGTGCCAGCAGTGACGGGGGCCCGTATGGCTACACCTTC.

This clonotype turned up a few times. The CDR3 DNA reads as TGTGCCAGCAGCAAGGGTCCCAGGTCAGGGGGCCTCTATGAGCAGTTCTTC. Its protein product is CASSKGPRSGGLYEQFF. The chain is built from TRBV11-2 and TRBJ2-1; 8 nucleotides match TRBD1. V trimming: 5 bases; J trimming: 8 bases; junction bases outside the gene matches: 17. This CDR3 contains 17 residues. Germline lookup yields CDR1 SGHAT and CDR2 FQNNGV. Complete variable domain (other parts from reference TRBV11-2 and TRBJ2-1): EAGVAQSPRYKIIEKRQSVAFWCNPISGHATLYWYQQILGQGPKLLIQFQNNGVVDDSQLPKDRFSAERLKGVDSTLKIQPAKLEDSAVYLCASSKGPRSGGLYEQFFGPGTRLTVL.

This clonotype was recorded a few times. CDR3 sequence (DNA): TGTGCCAGCAGTTATGGGGGGAAAGAGACCCAGTACTTC. As protein: CASSYGGKETQYF. V is TRBV25-1 and J is TRBJ2-5; weak D call: TRBD2 (6 bases). The CDR3 extends over 13 amino acids. Germline V gives CDR1 MGHDK, CDR2 SYGVNS. Trimming left V 5 bases short and J 3 bases short, with 10 bases between. The whole variable domain, filled in from reference TRBV25-1 and TRBJ2-5, reads EADIYQTPRYLVIGTGKKITLECSQTMGHDKMYWYQQDPGMELHLIHYSYGVNSTEKGDLSSESTVSRIRTEHFPLTLESARPSHTSQYLCASSYGGKETQYFGPGTRLLVL.

This clonotype was seen only a few times. The gene calls are TRBV7-9 and TRBJ1-1; D not certain. Germline V CDR1 and CDR2: SEHNR, FQNEAQ (reference sequence). This CDR3 is 13 amino acids long. The germline V and J ends were trimmed by 7 bases and 4 bases, with 13 bases remaining between them. CDR3 protein: CASTLDIITEAFF. In DNA form, the CDR3 reads TGTGCCAGCACCCTCGACATTATCACTGAAGCTTTCTTT.

This clonotype has a count of ten or more. Here the CDR3 DNA reads TGTGCCAGCAGTCCAACCCCCGGGACAGGGGGTCGGGAGACCCAGTACTTC. Translated: CASSPTPGTGGRETQYF. The chain uses TRBV6-5 and TRBJ2-5; 11 bases line up with TRBD1. V was clipped by 5 bases and J by 5 bases; unmatched bases: 13. Per the germline V gene, CDR1 is MNHEY and CDR2 is SVGAGI. CDR3 length: 17 residues.

This clonotype was seen many times. The rearrangement links TRBV28 to TRBJ2-2; D unclear. V was cut by 8 bases and J by 0 bases, with 10 bases left in between. Germline CDR1 reads MDHEN; CDR2 reads SYDVKM. There are 14 residues in the CDR3. The CDR3 DNA reads TGTGCCAGCCACCGGGCAGCGAACACCGGGGAGCTGTTTTTT. This gives the protein CASHRAANTGELFF.

This clonotype was found many times. The rearrangement links TRBV10-3 to TRBJ2-1, with TRBD1 matching over 10 bases. The V segment lost 3 bases and the J segment 9 bases; nucleotides outside the gene matches: 8. The CDR3 is 15 amino acids. In germline, CDR1 is ENHRY, CDR2 SYGVKD. The CDR3: CAISEIPTGGGEQFF. DNA of the CDR3: TGTGCCATCAGTGAAATCCCGACAGGGGGCGGTGAGCAGTTCTTC.

This clonotype appeared a few times. The chain couples TRBV4-3 to TRBJ2-7; no clear D gene. V dropped 0 bases and J dropped 7 bases, with 10 bases sitting between them. The germline CDR1 and CDR2 sequences are LGHNA and YSLEER. This CDR3 comprises 13 residues. For the CDR3, the DNA is TGCGCCAGCAGCCAAGAACCTGGGCGGGAGCAGTACTTC. It yields the protein CASSQEPGREQYF.

This clonotype has ten or more counts. This chain uses TRBV28 with TRBJ2-1; D is uncertain. V was cut by 5 bases and J by 6 bases, with 14 bases left in between. Germline values: CDR1 MDHEN, CDR2 SYDVKM. The CDR3 contains 14 residues. CDR3 in amino acids: CASSLQGLGNEQFF. The CDR3, as DNA: TGTGCCAGCAGTCTTCAAGGGTTGGGCAATGAGCAGTTCTTC.

Many counts were recorded for this clonotype. The chain joins TRBV5-6 to TRBJ2-4; D not resolved. Trimming removed 2 bases at V and 0 bases at J, with 3 bases between. Germline assignment: CDR1 SGHDT and CDR2 YYEEEE. There are 13 residues in the CDR3. CDR3 DNA sequence: TGTGCCAGCAGCTTAGTAGCCAAAAACATTCAGTACTTC. Protein: CASSLVAKNIQYF. Together with reference TRBV5-6 and TRBJ2-4, the CDR3 gives the full variable domain: DAGVTQSPTHLIKTRGQQVTLRCSPKSGHDTVSWYQQALGQGPQFIFQYYEEEERQRGNFPDRFSGHQFPNYSSELNVNALLLGDSALYLCASSLVAKNIQYFGAGTRLSVL.